This is a list of T cell receptor beta chains from one sample in a study of T cell responses to AZD1222 COVID-19 vaccine. TCRdb's table, derived via immunoSEQ multiplex PCR, lists solely in-frame clones and lacks some. The data show 80,000 to 100,000 clones, with about 93% seen just once and around 10% held by the top ten. Sequences were derived from peripheral blood, sampled 28 days after the second AZD1222 dose. The receptors were gathered from an adult who received the AZD1222 COVID-19 vaccine. CDR3s include the opening cysteine and the closing phenylalanine or tryptophan. The D gene is left open where the match is weak. Clone size is stated in some rows and not others, as once, few, many or a class when expanded.

clone_size j_call d_call v_call cdr3_aa cdr3_nt
- TRBJ2-5 - TRBV7-7 CASSLDRGRGETQYF TGTGCTAGCAGCTTAGATAGGGGCAGGGGAGAGACCCAGTACTTC
once TRBJ2-3 TRBD2 TRBV19 CASSSGLAVYSTDTQYF TGTGCCAGTAGTTCCGGACTAGCGGTCTATAGCACAGATACGCAGTATTTT
- TRBJ1-6 TRBD1 TRBV3-1/TRBV3-2 CATRDRGRSPLHF TGTGCCACCCGGGACAGGGGACGATCACCCCTCCACTTT
- TRBJ1-6 - TRBV6-5 CASSYGSRDTRGTLHF TGTGCCAGCAGTTACGGATCCCGGGACACAAGAGGGACCCTCCACTTT
- TRBJ2-1 - TRBV6-1 CASSDMWDEQFF TGTGCCAGCAGTGATATGTGGGATGAGCAGTTCTTC
- TRBJ1-2 - TRBV29-1 CSVERLTYGYTF TGCAGCGTTGAAAGGCTGACCTATGGCTACACCTTC
- TRBJ2-3 - TRBV29-1 CSVDGPPLTDTQYF TGCAGCGTTGATGGTCCTCCACTCACAGATACGCAGTATTTT
- TRBJ2-5 TRBD1 TRBV28 CASGTGGAGETQYF TGTGCCAGCGGAACAGGGGGCGCAGGAGAGACCCAGTACTTC
- TRBJ1-1 - TRBV10-3 CAISEKGEAFF TGTGCCATCAGTGAGAAGGGTGAAGCTTTCTTT
- TRBJ2-3 TRBD1 TRBV27 CASSAPGTGWGTQYF TGTGCCAGCAGTGCGCCAGGGACAGGGTGGGGTACGCAGTATTTT
- TRBJ2-1 TRBD1 TRBV19 CASSRVQGANNEQFF TGTGCCAGTAGTAGGGTCCAGGGGGCTAACAATGAGCAGTTCTTC
- TRBJ1-3 - TRBV25-1 CASSATGTKF TGTGCCAGCAGTGCTACCGGGACAAAGTTT
- TRBJ2-5 TRBD2 TRBV2 CGGAGGKETQYF TGTGGGGGCGCGGGGGGCAAAGAGACCCAGTACTTC
- TRBJ1-1 - TRBV10-2 CAAEEDGGPDTEAFF TGCGCCGCAGAAGAGGATGGGGGGCCGGACACTGAAGCTTTCTTT
- TRBJ2-7 - TRBV28 CASSIRGTYEQYF TGTGCCAGCAGTATCCGGGGGACCTACGAGCAGTACTTC
once TRBJ1-5 - TRBV11-2 CASSLAGSGNQPQHF TGTGCCAGCAGCTTAGCTGGGAGTGGTAATCAGCCCCAGCATTTT
- TRBJ2-1 TRBD2 TRBV28 CASSQTSGRNNEQFF TGTGCCAGCAGTCAGACTAGCGGGAGGAACAATGAGCAGTTCTTC
few TRBJ2-2 TRBD1 TRBV5-1 CASSMGTGVTGELFF TGCGCCAGCAGCATGGGGACAGGGGTCACCGGGGAGCTGTTTTTT
- TRBJ2-1 TRBD2 TRBV4-1 CASSHQGLAGENEQFF TGCGCCAGCAGCCACCAAGGGCTAGCGGGAGAGAATGAGCAGTTCTTC
- TRBJ2-5 TRBD2 TRBV3-1/TRBV3-2 CASSQEGTSYWYQETQYF TGTGCCAGCAGCCAAGAAGGGACTAGCTACTGGTACCAAGAGACCCAGTACTTC
- TRBJ2-5 - TRBV7-6 CASSLAEGMETQYF TGTGCCAGCAGCTTAGCGGAGGGGATGGAGACCCAGTACTTC
- TRBJ2-1 TRBD1 TRBV6-6 CASRIGQVKYNEQFF TGTGCCAGCAGAATCGGACAGGTGAAGTACAATGAGCAGTTCTTC
- TRBJ1-2 - TRBV6-5 CASSPRVEYGYTF TGTGCCAGCAGCCCCAGGGTGGAGTATGGCTACACCTTC
- TRBJ2-1 - TRBV29-1 CSTGRGSNEQFF TGCAGCACTGGTCGGGGGTCCAATGAGCAGTTCTTC
- TRBJ1-5 - TRBV4-1 CASSQDFGRASNQPQHF TGCGCCAGCAGCCAAGATTTCGGCAGGGCTTCTAATCAGCCCCAGCATTTT
- TRBJ2-3 - TRBV30 CAWSWGGTDTQYF TGTGCCTGGAGTTGGGGCGGCACAGATACGCAGTATTTT
- TRBJ1-1 - TRBV6-5 CASSSLGAEAFF TGTGCCAGCAGTTCCCTCGGGGCTGAAGCTTTCTTT
- TRBJ1-3 - TRBV6-5 CASWSPLSGNTIYF TGTGCCAGCTGGAGTCCCCTCTCTGGAAACACCATATATTTT
- TRBJ2-1 TRBD2 TRBV27 CASSTTGTSGRAGNEQFF TGTGCCAGCAGTACTACCGGGACTAGCGGGAGGGCGGGGAATGAGCAGTTCTTC
once TRBJ1-5 - TRBV6-5 CASSYVQGQRNQPQHF TGTGCCAGCAGTTACGTCCAGGGCCAGCGCAATCAGCCCCAGCATTTT
- TRBJ2-7 TRBD1 TRBV15 CATSRDRASYEQYF TGTGCCACCAGCAGGGACAGGGCCTCCTACGAGCAGTACTTC
- TRBJ1-1 - TRBV7-9 CASSLAGGKTEAFF TGTGCCAGCAGCTTAGCGGGGGGTAAGACTGAAGCTTTCTTT
- TRBJ1-2 - TRBV2 CASRKIDSLHGYTF TGTGCCAGCAGAAAAATTGACAGCCTCCATGGCTACACCTTC
- TRBJ1-1 - TRBV28 CASFRRPGNTEAFF TGTGCCAGCTTCCGACGTCCCGGGAACACTGAAGCTTTCTTT
- TRBJ2-7 - TRBV27 CASSSQGLDEQYF TGTGCCAGCAGTTCACAGGGTCTTGACGAGCAGTACTTC
- TRBJ1-2 - TRBV27 CASSLLGERGYTF TGTGCCAGCAGTTTATTGGGGGAGCGGGGCTACACCTTC
- TRBJ1-4 - TRBV7-9 CASSGGSTNEKLFF TGTGCCAGCAGCGGGGGTTCAACTAATGAAAAACTGTTTTTT
- TRBJ2-7 - TRBV30 CAWSDRSYEQYF TGTGCCTGGAGCGACAGGTCTTACGAGCAGTACTTC
- TRBJ2-7 - TRBV5-8 CASSPRLDEQYF TGTGCCAGCAGCCCCCGGCTTGACGAGCAGTACTTC
- TRBJ2-1 TRBD1 TRBV3-1/TRBV3-2 CASSRRGRTYNEQFF TGTGCCAGCAGCCGAAGGGGGCGGACCTACAATGAGCAGTTCTTC